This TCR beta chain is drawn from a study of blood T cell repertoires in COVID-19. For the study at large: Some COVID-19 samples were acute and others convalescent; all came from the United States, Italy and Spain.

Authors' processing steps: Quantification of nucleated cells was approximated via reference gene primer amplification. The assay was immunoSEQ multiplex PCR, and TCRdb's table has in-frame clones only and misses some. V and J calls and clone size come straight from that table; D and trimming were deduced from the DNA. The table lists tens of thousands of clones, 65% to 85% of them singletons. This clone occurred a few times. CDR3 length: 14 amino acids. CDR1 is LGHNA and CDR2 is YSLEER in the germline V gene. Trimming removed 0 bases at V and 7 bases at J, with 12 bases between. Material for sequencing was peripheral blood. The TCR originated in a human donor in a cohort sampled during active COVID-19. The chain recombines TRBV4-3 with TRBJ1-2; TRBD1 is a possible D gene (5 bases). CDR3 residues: CASSQDRAGPGYTF. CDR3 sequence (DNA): TGCGCCAGCAGCCAAGATAGGGCAGGGCCTGGCTACACCTTC.